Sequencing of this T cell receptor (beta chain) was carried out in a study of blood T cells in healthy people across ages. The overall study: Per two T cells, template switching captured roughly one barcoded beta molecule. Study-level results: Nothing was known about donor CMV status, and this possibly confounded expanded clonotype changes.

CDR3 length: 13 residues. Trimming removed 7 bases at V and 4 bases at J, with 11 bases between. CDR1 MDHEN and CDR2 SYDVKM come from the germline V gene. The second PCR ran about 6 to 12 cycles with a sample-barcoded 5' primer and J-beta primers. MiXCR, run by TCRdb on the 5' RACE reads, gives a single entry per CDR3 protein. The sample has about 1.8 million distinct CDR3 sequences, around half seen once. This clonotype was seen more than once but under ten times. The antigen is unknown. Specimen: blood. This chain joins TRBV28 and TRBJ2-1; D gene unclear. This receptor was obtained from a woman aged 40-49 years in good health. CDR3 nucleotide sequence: TGTGCCAGCAAACGGTCGGGTTACAATGAGCAGTTCTTC. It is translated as CASKRSGYNEQFF.